These 2 T cell receptor beta chains came from one sample sequenced in a study of cytomegalovirus exposure and HLA in healthy donors. This PCR relied on a set of 60 Vbeta primers and 13 Jbeta primers. Using immunoSEQ multiplex PCR, the repertoire was profiled, and TCRdb retains in-frame clones only, with some absent. Of 150,000 to 200,000 clones in the sample, about 75% were seen once. The specimen was PBMCs. These TCRs come from a woman aged 40 to 50 in good health and CMV-seropositive.

The rearrangement joins TRBV10-2 to TRBJ1-4, with TRBD1 matching over 12 bases. The CDR3 sequence is 16 residues long. After removal of 0 bases from V and 7 bases from J, the junction contained 3 bases not matched to a gene. Germline V gives CDR1 WSHSY, CDR2 SAAADI. The CDR3 coding sequence is TGCGCCAGCAGTGAGTCAGGGACAGGGGGCGGTGAAAAACTGTTTTTT. The encoded protein is CASSESGTGGGEKLFF.

The rearrangement links TRBV7-9 to TRBJ1-2; TRBD1 might be the D (6 bases). Germline loops: CDR1 SEHNR, CDR2 FQNEAQ (reference sequence). The CDR3 length is 12 residues. V dropped 5 bases and J dropped 7 bases, with 11 bases sitting between them. The CDR3 DNA reads TGTGCCAGCAGCCTCAGACAGGTTGGCTACACCTTC. Its translation is CASSLRQVGYTF.